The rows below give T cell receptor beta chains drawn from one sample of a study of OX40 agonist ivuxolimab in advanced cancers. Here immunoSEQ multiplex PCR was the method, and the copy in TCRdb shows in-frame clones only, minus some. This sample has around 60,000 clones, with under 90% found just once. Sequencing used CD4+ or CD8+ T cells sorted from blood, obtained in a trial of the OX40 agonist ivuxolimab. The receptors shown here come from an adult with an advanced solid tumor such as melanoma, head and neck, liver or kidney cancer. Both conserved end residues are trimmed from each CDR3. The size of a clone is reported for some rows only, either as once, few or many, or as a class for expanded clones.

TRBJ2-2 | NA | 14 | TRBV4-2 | ASSQTAGTPTGELF
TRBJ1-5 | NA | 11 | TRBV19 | ASSPGGNQPQH
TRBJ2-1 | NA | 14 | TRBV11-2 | ASSLEPSRVYNEQF
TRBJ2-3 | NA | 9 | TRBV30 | AWTGADTQY
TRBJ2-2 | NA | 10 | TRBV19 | ASNQGTGELF
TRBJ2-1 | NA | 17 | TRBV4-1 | ASSHGGLARFGSYNEQF
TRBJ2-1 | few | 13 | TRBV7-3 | ASSLNRGYFNEQF
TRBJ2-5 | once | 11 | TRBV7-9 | ASKPMGAETQY
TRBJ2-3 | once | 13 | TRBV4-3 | ASSQEALSGDTQY
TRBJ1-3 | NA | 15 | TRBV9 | ASSPRRSPLAGNTIY
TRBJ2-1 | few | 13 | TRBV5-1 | ASSFGTGRDNEQF
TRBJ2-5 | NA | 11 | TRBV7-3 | ASSPRTGETQY
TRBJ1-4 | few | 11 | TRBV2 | ASSAPEEEKLF
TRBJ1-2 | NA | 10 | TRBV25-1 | ASSESRYGYT
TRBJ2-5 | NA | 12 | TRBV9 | ASSAGAGEETQY
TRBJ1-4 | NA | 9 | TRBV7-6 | ASSLREKLF
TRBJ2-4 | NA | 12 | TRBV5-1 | ASSLGLTKNIQY
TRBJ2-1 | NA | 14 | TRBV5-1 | ASSFPSGERYNEQF
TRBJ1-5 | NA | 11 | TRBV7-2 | ASSPRYNQPQH
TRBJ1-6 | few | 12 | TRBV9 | ASSEQGALSPLH
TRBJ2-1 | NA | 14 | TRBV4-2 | ASSQDSSFPYNEQF
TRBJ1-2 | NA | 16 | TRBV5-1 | ASSLYPPWDRGPAGYT
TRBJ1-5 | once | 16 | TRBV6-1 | ASSGFGRRLNYDQPQH
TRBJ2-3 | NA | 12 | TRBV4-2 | ASSLGTSTDTQY
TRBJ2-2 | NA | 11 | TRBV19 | ASSYGNTGELF
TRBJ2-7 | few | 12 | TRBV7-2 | ASSYRTGKYEQY
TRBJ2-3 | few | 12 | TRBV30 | AWRRLAGEGTQY